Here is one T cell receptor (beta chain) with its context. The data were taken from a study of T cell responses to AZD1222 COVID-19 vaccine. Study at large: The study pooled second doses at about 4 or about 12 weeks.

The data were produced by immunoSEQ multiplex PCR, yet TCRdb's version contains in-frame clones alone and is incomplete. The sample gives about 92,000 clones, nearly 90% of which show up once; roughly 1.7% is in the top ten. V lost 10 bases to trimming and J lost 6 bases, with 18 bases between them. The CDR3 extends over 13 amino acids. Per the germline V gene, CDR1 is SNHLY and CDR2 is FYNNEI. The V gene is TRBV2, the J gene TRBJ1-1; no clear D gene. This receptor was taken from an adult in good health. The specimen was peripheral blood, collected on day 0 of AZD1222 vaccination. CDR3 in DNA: TGTGCCATTTACGTTTCGGGTATAGCTGAAGCTTTCTTT. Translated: CAIYVSGIAEAFF.